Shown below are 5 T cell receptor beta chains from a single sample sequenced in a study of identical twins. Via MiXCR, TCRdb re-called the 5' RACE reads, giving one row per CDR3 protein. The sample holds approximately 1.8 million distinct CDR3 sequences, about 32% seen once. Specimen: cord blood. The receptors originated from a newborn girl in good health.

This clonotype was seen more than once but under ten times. This chain's CDR3 is CASSLAGIYNSPLHF. CDR3 in DNA: TGTGCCAGCAGCTTAGCCGGGATCTATAATTCACCCCTCCACTTT. The V and J genes are TRBV7-2 and TRBJ1-6; D is undetermined. V gave up 0 bases and J gave up 3 bases, with 6 bases separating them. The CDR3 covers 15 residues. Germline V gene lookup returns CDR1 SGHTA and CDR2 FQGNSA.

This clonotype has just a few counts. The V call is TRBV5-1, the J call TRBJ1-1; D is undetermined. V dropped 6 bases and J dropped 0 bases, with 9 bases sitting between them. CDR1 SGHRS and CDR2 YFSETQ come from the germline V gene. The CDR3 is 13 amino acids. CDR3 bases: TGCGCCAGCACGCCGGGCCTGAACACTGAAGCTTTCTTT. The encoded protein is CASTPGLNTEAFF. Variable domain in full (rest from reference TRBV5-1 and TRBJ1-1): KAGVTQTPRYLIKTRGQQVTLSCSPISGHRSVSWYQQTPGQGLQFLFEYFSETQRNKGNFPGRFSGRQFSNSRSEMNVSTLELGDSALYLCASTPGLNTEAFFGQGTRLTVV.

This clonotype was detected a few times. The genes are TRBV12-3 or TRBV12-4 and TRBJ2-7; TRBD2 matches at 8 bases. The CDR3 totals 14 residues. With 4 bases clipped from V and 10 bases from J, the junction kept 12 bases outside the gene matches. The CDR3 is CASSYQRGPLTQYF. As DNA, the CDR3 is TGTGCCAGCAGTTACCAGCGGGGGCCCCTAACCCAGTACTTC.

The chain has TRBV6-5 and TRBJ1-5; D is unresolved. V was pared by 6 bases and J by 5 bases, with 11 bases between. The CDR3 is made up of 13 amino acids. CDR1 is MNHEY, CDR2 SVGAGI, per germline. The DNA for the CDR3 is TGTGCCAGCAGCAGTGGCATCTATCAGCCCCAGCATTTT. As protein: CASSSGIYQPQHF.

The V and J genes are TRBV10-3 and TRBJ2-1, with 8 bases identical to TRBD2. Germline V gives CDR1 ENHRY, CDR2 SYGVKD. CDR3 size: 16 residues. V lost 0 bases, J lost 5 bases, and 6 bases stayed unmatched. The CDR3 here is CAISESNTSGNNEQFF. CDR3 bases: TGTGCCATCAGTGAGTCGAACACTAGCGGCAACAATGAGCAGTTCTTC.